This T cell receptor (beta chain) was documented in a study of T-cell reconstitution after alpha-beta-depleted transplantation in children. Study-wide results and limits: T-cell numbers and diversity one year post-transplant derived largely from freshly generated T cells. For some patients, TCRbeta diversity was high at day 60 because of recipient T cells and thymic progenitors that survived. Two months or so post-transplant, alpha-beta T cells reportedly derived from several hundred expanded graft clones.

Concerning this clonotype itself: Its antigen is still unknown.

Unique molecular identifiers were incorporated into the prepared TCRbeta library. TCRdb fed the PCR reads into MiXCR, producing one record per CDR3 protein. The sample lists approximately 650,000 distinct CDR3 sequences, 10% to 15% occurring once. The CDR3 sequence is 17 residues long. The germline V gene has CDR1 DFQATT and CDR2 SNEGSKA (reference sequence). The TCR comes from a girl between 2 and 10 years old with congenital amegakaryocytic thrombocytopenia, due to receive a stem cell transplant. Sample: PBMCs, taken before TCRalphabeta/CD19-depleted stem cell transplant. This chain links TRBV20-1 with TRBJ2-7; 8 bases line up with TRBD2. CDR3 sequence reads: CCFGGQGLGCLAYEQYF. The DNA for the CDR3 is TGCTGTTTCGGGGGCCAGGGACTAGGCTGCCTCGCCTACGAGCAGTACTTC.